This TCR beta chain is from a study of identical twins' blood T cells. Notes on the study in general: Twins shared more top CDR3 clonotypes than unrelated donors did. Shared CDR3 clonotype counts tracked mainly the product of cloneset sizes.

In the original workflow: Clonotypes per individual ranged from about 85,000 to nearly 500,000. One entry per CDR3 protein, called by TCRdb with MiXCR from the 5' RACE reads. The V and J calls and clone size are TCRdb's, not the authors'. Of hundreds of thousands of distinct CDR3 sequences in the sample, about 28% were seen once. A few counts support this clonotype. Antigen: not known. V was cut by 6 bases and J by 2 bases, with 11 bases left in between. Looked up from germline, CDR1 is MNHEY and CDR2 is SVGAGI. The CDR3 runs 13 residues. This clonotype was sampled from a woman between 18 and 50 years old in good health. The chain recombines TRBV6-5 with TRBJ2-7, with D unclear. The sequencing input was PBMCs. The CDR3 sequence is CASRVANTYEQYF. In DNA form, the CDR3 reads TGTGCCAGCAGGGTCGCCAATACCTACGAGCAGTACTTC.